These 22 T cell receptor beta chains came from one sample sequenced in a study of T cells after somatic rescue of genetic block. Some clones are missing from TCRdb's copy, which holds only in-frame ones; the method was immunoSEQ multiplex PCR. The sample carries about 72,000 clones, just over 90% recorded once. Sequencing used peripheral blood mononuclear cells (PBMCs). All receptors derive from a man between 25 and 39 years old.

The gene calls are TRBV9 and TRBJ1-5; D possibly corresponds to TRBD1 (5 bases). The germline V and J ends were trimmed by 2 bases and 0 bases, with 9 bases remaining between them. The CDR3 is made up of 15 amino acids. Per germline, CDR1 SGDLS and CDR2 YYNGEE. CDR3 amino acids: CASSVGPSSNQPQHF. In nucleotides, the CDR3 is TGTGCCAGCAGCGTGGGGCCATCTAGCAATCAGCCCCAGCATTTT.

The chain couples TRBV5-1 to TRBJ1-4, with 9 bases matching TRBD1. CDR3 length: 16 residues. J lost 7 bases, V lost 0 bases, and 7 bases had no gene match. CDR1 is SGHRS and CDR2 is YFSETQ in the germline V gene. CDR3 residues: CASSLAPGQGGEKLFF. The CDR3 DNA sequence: TGCGCCAGCAGCTTGGCCCCGGGACAGGGAGGTGAAAAACTGTTTTTT.

In nucleotides, the CDR3 is TGTGCCAGCAGCTTAGGGATGAACACTGAAGCTTTCTTT. Its protein is CASSLGMNTEAFF. The chain uses TRBV7-9 and TRBJ1-1; D ambiguous. Deletions cut 1 base from V and 0 bases from J, with 3 bases between. CDR1 is SEHNR and CDR2 is FQNEAQ in the germline V gene (reference sequence). This CDR3 contains 13 residues.

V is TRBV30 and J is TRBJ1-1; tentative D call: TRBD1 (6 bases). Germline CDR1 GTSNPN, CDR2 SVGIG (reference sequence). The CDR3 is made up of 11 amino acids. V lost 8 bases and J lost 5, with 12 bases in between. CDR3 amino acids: CAGLRGTEAFF. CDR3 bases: TGTGCCGGATTAAGGGGGACTGAAGCTTTCTTT.

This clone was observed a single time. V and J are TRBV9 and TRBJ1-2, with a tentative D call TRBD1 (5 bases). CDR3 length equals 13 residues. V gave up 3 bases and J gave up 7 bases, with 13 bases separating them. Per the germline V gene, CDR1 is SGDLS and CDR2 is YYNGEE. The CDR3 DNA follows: TGTGCCAGCAGCGACGTAGGGCAGGGTGGCTACACCTTC. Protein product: CASSDVGQGGYTF.

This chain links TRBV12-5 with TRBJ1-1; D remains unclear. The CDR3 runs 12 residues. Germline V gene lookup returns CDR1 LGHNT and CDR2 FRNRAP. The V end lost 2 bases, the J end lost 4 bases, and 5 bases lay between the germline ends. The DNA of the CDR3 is TGTGCTAGTGGTTTGTACGGCACTGAAGCTTTCTTT. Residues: CASGLYGTEAFF.

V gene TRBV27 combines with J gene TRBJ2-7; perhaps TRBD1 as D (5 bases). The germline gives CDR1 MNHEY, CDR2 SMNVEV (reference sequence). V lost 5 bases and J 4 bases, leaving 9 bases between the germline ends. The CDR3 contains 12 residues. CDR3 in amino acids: CASSPQGYEQYF. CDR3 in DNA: TGTGCCAGCAGTCCTCAGGGTTACGAGCAGTACTTC.

The CDR3 nucleotides read TGTGCCAGCAGTTCCCAGGGAGGGCCCTTTGAGCAGTTCTTC. Translation: CASSSQGGPFEQFF. The chain links TRBV6-4 to TRBJ2-1; 7 bases are a match to TRBD2. Trimming cost V 5 bases and J 9 bases; bases outside gene matches: 10. There are 14 residues in the CDR3. Germline V lookup: CDR1 MRHNA, CDR2 SNTAGT.

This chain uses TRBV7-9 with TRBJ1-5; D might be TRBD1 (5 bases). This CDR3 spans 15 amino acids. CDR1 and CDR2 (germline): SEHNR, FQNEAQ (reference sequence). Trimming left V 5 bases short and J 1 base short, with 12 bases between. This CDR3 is CASSRGLGSNQPQHF. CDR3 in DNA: TGTGCCAGCAGCAGGGGATTAGGAAGCAATCAGCCCCAGCATTTT.

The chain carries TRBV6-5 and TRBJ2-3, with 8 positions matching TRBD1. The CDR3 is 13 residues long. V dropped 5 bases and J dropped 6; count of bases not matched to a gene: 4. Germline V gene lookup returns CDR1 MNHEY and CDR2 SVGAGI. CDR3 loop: CASSRTGWDTQYF. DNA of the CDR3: TGTGCCAGCAGTAGGACAGGGTGGGATACGCAGTATTTT.

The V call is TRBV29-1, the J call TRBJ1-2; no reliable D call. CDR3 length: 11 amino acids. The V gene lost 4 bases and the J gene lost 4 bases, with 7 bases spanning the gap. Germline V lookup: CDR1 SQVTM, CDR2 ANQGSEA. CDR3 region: CSVGTVYGYTF. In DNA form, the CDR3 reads TGCAGCGTTGGGACGGTCTATGGCTACACCTTC.

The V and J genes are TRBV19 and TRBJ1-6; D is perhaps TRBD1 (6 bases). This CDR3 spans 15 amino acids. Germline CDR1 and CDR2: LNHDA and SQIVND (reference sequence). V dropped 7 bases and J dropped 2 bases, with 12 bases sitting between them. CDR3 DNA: TGTGCCAGTAATCAGGGGCAAACCTATAATTCACCCCTCCACTTT. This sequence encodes CASNQGQTYNSPLHF.

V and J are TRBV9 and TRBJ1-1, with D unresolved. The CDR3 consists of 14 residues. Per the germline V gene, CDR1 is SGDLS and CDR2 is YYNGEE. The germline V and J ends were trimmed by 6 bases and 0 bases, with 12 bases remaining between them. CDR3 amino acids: CASTAGGVNTEAFF. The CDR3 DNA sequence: TGTGCCAGCACCGCCGGAGGCGTGAACACTGAAGCTTTCTTT.

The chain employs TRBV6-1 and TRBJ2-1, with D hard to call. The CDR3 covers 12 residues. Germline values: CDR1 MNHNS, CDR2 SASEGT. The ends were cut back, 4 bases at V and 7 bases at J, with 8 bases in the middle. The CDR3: CASSVLGNEQFF. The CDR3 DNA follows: TGTGCCAGCAGTGTCCTGGGAAATGAGCAGTTCTTC.

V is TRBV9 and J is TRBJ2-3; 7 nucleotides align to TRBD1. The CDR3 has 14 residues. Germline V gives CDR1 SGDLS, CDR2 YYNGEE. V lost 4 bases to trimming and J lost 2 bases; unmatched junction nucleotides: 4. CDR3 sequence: CASSTGTVTDTQYF. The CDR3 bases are TGTGCCAGCAGCACCGGGACAGTCACAGATACGCAGTATTTT.

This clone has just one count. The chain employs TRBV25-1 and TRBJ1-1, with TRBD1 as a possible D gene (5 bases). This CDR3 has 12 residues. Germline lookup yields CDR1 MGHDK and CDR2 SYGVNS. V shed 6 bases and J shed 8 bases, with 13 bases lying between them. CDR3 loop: CASRMGPREAFF. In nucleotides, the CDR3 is TGTGCCAGCAGGATGGGGCCTAGAGAAGCTTTCTTT.

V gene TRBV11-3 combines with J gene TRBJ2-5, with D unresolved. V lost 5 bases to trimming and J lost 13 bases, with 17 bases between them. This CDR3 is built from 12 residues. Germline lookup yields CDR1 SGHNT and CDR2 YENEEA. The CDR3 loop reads CASSPYTWIRYF. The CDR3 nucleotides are TGTGCCAGCAGCCCTTATACTTGGATCCGGTACTTC.

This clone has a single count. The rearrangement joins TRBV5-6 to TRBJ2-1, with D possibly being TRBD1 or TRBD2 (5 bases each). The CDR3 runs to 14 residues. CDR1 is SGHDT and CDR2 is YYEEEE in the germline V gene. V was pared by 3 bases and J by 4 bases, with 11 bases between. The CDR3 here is CASSSGTSYNEQFF. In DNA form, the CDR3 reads TGTGCCAGCAGCTCCGGGACGTCGTACAATGAGCAGTTCTTC.

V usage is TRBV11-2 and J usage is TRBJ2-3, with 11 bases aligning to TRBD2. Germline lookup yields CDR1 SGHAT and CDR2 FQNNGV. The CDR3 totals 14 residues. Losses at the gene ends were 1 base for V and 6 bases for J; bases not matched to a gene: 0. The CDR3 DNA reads TGTGCCAGCAGCTTAGGACTAGCGGGGGATACGCAGTATTTT. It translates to CASSLGLAGDTQYF. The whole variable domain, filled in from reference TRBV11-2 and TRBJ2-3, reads EAGVAQSPRYKIIEKRQSVAFWCNPISGHATLYWYQQILGQGPKLLIQFQNNGVVDDSQLPKDRFSAERLKGVDSTLKIQPAKLEDSAVYLCASSLGLAGDTQYFGPGTRLTVL.

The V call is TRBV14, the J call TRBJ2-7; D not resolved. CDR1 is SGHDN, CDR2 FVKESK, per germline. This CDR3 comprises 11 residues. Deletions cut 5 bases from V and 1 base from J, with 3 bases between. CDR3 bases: TGTGCCAGCAGCGGGTCCTACGAGCAGTACTTC. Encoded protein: CASSGSYEQYF.

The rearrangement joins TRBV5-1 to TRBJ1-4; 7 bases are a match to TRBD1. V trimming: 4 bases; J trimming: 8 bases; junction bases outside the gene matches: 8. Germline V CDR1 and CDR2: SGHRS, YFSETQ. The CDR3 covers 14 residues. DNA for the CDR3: TGCGCCAGCAGCCCCGGGGCAGGGGGGGAAAAACTGTTTTTT. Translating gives CASSPGAGGEKLFF.

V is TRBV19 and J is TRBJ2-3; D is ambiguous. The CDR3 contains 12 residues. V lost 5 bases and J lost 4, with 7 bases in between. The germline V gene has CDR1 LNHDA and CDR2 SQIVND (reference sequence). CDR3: CASSHRADTQYF. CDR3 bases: TGTGCCAGTAGTCATAGAGCAGATACGCAGTATTTT.